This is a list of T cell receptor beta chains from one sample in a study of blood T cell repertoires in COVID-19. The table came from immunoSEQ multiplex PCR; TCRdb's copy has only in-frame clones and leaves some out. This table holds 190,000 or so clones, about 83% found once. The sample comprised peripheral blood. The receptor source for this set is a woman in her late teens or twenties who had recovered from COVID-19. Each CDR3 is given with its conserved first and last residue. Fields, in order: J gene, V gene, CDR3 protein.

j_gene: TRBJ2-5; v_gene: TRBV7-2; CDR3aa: CASSLFGGARETQYF
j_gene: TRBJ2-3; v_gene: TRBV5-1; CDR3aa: CASRGAGGTTDTQYF
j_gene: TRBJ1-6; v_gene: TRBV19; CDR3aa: CASSMGQSSYNSPLHF
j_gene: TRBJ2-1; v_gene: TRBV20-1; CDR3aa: CSARVFNEQFF
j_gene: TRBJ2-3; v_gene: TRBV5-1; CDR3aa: CASSLSLLDTQYF
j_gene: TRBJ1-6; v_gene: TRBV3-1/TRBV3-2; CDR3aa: CASSRTANSYNSPLHF
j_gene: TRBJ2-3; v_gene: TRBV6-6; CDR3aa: CASSVFDTQYF
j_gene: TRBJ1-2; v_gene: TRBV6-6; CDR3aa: CASSSRTGNNYGYTF
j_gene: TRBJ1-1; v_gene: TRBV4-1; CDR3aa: CASSQTGSWTEAFF
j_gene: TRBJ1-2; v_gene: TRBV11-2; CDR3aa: CASSLYRGGWDYGYTF
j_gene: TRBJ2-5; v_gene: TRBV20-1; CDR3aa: CSASPGTGKETQYF
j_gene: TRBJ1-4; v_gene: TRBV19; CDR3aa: CASSMAGVTNEKLFF
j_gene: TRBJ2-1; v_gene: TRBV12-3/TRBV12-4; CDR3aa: CASSSGVNEQFF
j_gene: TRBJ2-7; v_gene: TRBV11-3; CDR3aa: CASSQDSSYEQYF
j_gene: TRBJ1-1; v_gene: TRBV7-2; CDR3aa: CASSTTAGSEAFF
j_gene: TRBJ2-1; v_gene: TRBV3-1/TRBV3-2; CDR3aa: CASSQDRSGSGRGNEQFF
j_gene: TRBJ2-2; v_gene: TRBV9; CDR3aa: CASSTTGAGELFF
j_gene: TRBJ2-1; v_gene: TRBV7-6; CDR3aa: CASSLGFSSYNEQFF
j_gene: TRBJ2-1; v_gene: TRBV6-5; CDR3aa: CASRRGGSAYNEQFF
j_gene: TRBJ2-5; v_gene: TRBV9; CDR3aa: CASSVAGTETQYF
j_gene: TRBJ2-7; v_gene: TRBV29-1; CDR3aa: CSVALQGATYEQYF
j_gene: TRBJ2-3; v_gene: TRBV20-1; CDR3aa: CSASQSGDTDTQYF
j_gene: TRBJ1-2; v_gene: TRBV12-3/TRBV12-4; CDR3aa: CASSWDTGYTF
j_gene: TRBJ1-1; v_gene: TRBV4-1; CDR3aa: CASSRGQGLDTEAFF
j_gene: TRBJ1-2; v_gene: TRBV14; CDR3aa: CASSQVTEIPNYGYTF
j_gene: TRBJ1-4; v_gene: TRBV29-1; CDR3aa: CSVRSRVGEKLFF
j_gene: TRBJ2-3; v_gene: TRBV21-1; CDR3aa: CASRTRGWGRTDTQYF
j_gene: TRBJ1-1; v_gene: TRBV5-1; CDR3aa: CASRPGQMNTEAFF
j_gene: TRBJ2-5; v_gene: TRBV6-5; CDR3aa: CASRASGGAETQYF
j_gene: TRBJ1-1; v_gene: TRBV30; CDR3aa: CAWTDRAEAFF
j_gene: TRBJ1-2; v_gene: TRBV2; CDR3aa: CASSDRGEDGYTF
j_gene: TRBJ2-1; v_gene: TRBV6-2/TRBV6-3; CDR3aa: CASSRTSGRINEQFF
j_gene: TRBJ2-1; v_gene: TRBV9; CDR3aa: CASSPHGDFHVVSSYNEQFF
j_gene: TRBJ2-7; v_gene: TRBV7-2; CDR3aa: CASSLARTAYEQYF
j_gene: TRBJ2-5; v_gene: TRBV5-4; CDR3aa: CATRTGTETQYF
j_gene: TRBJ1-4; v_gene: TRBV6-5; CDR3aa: CASRGRGPEKLFF
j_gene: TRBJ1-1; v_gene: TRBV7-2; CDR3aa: CASSLGRRGLQAFF
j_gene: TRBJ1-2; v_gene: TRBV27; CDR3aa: CASSPDLRSYTF
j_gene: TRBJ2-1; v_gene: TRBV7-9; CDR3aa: CASSLAGTVVRQFF